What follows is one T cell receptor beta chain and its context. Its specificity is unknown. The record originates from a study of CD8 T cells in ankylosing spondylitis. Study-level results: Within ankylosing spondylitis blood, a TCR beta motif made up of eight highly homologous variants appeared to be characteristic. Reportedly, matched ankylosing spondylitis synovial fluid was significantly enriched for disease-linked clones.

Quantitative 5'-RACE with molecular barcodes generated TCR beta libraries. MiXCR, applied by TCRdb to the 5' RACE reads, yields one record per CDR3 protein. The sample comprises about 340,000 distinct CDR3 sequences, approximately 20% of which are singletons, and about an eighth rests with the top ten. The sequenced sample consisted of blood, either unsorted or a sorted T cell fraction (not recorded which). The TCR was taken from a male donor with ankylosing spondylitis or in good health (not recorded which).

CDR3 amino acids: CSARKRGGETQYF. CDR3 sequence (DNA): TGCAGTGCTAGGAAGAGGGGTGGAGAGACCCAGTACTTC. V is TRBV20-1 and J is TRBJ2-5; D is possibly TRBD1 or TRBD2 (5 bases each). CDR1 DFQATT and CDR2 SNEGSKA come from the germline V gene (reference sequence). Trimming left V 3 bases short and J 4 bases short, with 12 bases between. There are 13 residues in the CDR3.